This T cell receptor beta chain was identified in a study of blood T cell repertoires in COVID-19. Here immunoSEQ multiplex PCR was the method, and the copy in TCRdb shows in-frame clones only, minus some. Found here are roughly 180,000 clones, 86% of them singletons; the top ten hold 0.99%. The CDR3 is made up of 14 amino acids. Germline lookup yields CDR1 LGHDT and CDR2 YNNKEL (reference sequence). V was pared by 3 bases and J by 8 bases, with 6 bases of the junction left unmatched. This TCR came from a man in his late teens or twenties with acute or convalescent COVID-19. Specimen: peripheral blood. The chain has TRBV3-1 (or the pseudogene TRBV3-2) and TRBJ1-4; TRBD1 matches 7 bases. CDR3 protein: CASSQTGLLEKLFF. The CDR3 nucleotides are TGTGCCAGCAGCCAGACAGGGTTGTTAGAAAAACTGTTTTTT.